The clone carrying this TCR beta chain showed up just a few times. Its cognate antigen is unknown. TCRdb used MiXCR to reprocess the 5' RACE reads, holding one entry per CDR3 protein. This repertoire shows tens of thousands of distinct CDR3 sequences, around a fifth found once; its top ten account for about 3%. Study-wide results and caveats: Whole repertoires were not studied in the larger cohort, only one V-J beta rearrangement. Tumor Tregs overlapped most with tumor, then blood, naive CD4+ cells.

CDR1 and CDR2 from the germline V gene are SGHRS and YFSETQ. The CDR3 contains 15 residues. V lost 3 bases to trimming and J lost 1 base, with 11 bases between them. J is TRBJ2-1 and V is TRBV5-1; no clear D gene. Sequenced input: memory CD4+ T cells sorted from a lymph node. The subset here: memory CD4+ T cells, CD4+CD45RO+CD25-. The clonotype was recovered from a female donor with breast cancer. The CDR3 loop reads CASSSSEVSYNEQFF. The CDR3 DNA follows: TGCGCCAGCAGCTCGTCCGAGGTTTCCTACAATGAGCAGTTCTTC.